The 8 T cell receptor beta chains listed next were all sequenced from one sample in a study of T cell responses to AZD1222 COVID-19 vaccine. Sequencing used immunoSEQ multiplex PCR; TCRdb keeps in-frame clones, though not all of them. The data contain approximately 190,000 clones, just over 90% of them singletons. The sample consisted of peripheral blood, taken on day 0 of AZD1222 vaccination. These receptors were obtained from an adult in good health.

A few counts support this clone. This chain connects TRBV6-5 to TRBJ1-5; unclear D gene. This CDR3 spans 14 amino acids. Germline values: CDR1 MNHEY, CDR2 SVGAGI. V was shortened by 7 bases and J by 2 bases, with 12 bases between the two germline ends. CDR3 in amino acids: CASIPTQRNQPQHF. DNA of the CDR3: TGTGCCAGCATTCCGACACAGCGCAATCAGCCCCAGCATTTT.

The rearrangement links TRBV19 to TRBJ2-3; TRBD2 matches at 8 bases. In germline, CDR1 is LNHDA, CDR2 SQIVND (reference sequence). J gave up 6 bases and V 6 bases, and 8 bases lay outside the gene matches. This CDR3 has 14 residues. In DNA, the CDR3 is TGTGCCAGTAGCTGGGGCGGGAGGAAGGATACGCAGTATTTT. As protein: CASSWGGRKDTQYF.

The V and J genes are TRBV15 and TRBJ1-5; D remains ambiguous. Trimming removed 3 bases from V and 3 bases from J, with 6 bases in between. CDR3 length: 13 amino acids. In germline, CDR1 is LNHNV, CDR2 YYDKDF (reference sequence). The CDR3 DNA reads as TGTGCCACCAGCAGGGTTTCCAATCAGCCCCAGCATTTT. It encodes CATSRVSNQPQHF.

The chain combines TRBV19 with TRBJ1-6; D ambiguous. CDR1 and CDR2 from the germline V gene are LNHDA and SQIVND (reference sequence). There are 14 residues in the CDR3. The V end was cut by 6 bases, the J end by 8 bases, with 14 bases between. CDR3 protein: CASSPGRAYSPLHF. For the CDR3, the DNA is TGTGCCAGTAGCCCGGGCAGAGCGTATTCACCCCTCCACTTT.

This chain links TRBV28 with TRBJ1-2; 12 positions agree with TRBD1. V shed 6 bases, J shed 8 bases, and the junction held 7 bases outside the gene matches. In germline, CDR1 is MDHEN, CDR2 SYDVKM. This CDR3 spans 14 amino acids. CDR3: CASRGTGGAGGYTF. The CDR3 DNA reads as TGTGCCAGCAGGGGGACAGGGGGCGCCGGAGGCTACACCTTC.

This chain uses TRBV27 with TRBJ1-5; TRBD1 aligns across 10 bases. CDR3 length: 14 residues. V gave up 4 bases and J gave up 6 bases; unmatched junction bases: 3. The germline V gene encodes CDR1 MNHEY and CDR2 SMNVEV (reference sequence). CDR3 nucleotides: TGTGCCAGCAGTTCTGACAGGGGGCGTCAGCCCCAGCATTTT. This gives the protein CASSSDRGRQPQHF.

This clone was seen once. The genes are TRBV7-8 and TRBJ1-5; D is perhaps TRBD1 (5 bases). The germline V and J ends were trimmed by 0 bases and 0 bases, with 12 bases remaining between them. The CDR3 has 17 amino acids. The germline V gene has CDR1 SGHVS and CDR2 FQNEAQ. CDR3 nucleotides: TGTGCCAGCAGCTTAGCGGCGAGGCAGGGTAGCAATCAGCCCCAGCATTTT. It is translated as CASSLAARQGSNQPQHF.

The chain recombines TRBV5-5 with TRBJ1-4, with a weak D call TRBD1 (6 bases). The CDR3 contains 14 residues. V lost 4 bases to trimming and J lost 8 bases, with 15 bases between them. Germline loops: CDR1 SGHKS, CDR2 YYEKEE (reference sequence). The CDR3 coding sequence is TGTGCCAGCAGCCTCGGCGGGGGCGGGGAAAAACTGTTTTTT. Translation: CASSLGGGGEKLFF.